What follows are 21 T cell receptor beta chains derived from one specimen sequenced in a study of control samples from healthy donors and cancer patients. Profiling relied on immunoSEQ multiplex PCR, and the TCRdb table lists in-frame clones only, not all of them. Among 150,000 to 200,000 clones listed, 88% were seen once. The sequencing input was blood. Every receptor here comes from a woman in her twenties or thirties in good health.

The J gene is TRBJ1-6, the V gene TRBV4-2, with D unresolved. The CDR3 extends over 15 amino acids. V lost 1 base, J lost 5 bases, and 9 bases lay in between. Germline CDR1 reads LGHNA; CDR2 reads YNFKEQ. CDR3 sequence: CASSQVKVDNSPLHF. The CDR3 DNA reads TGTGCCAGCAGCCAAGTAAAGGTCGATAATTCACCCCTCCACTTT.

The chain recombines TRBV27 with TRBJ2-1; 9 nucleotides match TRBD1. Germline V CDR1 and CDR2: MNHEY, SMNVEV (reference sequence). This CDR3 is 15 amino acids long. The V gene end was trimmed by 6 bases and the J gene end by 6 bases; junction bases not matched to a gene: 9. CDR3 bases: TGTGCCAGCAGCACCGGGACAGGGCCTTCCAATGAGCAGTTCTTC. Amino acid sequence: CASSTGTGPSNEQFF.

V usage is TRBV10-2 and J usage is TRBJ2-6; D is unclear. V shed 5 bases and J shed 0 bases, with 11 bases lying between them. Germline V gene lookup returns CDR1 WSHSY and CDR2 SAAADI. The CDR3 consists of 16 residues. CDR3 residues: CASSHEDPSGANVLTF. CDR3 nucleotide sequence: TGCGCCAGCAGTCACGAGGATCCCTCTGGGGCCAACGTCCTGACTTTC.

This clone was seen only once. The chain employs TRBV6-5 and TRBJ2-7; 13 nucleotides line up with TRBD2. CDR3 length: 15 residues. The J segment lost 2 bases and the V segment lost 6 bases, leaving 4 bases of the junction unmatched. CDR1 and CDR2 (germline): MNHEY, SVGAGI. The CDR3 DNA is TGTGCCAGCAGCGTACTAGCGGGAGGGACCTACGAGCAGTACTTC. Translating gives CASSVLAGGTYEQYF.

This chain connects TRBV5-1 to TRBJ1-3; 7 nucleotides line up with TRBD1. Losses at the gene ends were 4 bases for V and 4 bases for J; bases not matched to a gene: 8. CDR3 length equals 15 residues. The V gene's germline CDR1 is SGHRS and CDR2 YFSETQ. Written as DNA, the CDR3 is TGCGCCAGCAGCCTGGACAGGCCCATCGGAAACACCATATATTTT. Protein: CASSLDRPIGNTIYF.

This rearrangement joins TRBV5-6 to TRBJ2-7; tentatively, D is TRBD2 (5 bases). The V and J ends lost 0 bases and 2 bases respectively, with 15 bases between them. The V gene's germline CDR1 is SGHDT and CDR2 YYEEEE. This CDR3 has 16 residues. CDR3 residues: CASSLGGLREAYEQYF. The DNA for the CDR3 is TGTGCCAGCAGCTTGGGTGGTCTTCGGGAAGCCTACGAGCAGTACTTC.

The V and J genes are TRBV6-2 or TRBV6-3 and TRBJ2-5; D call uncertain. This CDR3 has 14 amino acids. Trimming stripped 2 bases from V and 1 base from J, with 8 bases between. Germline V gene data show CDR1 as MNHEY and CDR2 as SVGEGT. In nucleotides, the CDR3 is TGTGCCAGCAGTTACGGTGCGCCCCAAGAGACCCAGTACTTC. This translates into CASSYGAPQETQYF.

This clone was picked up one time. V usage is TRBV5-1 and J usage is TRBJ2-1; TRBD1 matches at 7 bases. The V gene end was trimmed by 3 bases and the J gene end by 5 bases; junction bases not matched to a gene: 2. CDR3 length: 13 amino acids. In germline, CDR1 is SGHRS, CDR2 YFSETQ. CDR3 sequence reads: CASSYTGDNEQFF. DNA for the CDR3: TGCGCCAGCAGCTACACAGGGGACAATGAGCAGTTCTTC. Based on the CDR3 plus reference TRBV5-1 and TRBJ2-1, the full variable domain is KAGVTQTPRYLIKTRGQQVTLSCSPISGHRSVSWYQQTPGQGLQFLFEYFSETQRNKGNFPGRFSGRQFSNSRSEMNVSTLELGDSALYLCASSYTGDNEQFFGPGTRLTVL.

The gene calls are TRBV6-5 and TRBJ2-3; unclear D gene. This CDR3 spans 14 amino acids. Trimming took 2 bases from V and 5 from J, leaving 11 bases between them. Germline assignment: CDR1 MNHEY and CDR2 SVGAGI. CDR3 sequence: CASSYGGGRDTQYF. The CDR3, as DNA: TGTGCCAGCAGTTACGGCGGCGGTAGAGATACGCAGTATTTT.

This clone was counted a single time. The chain combines TRBV9 with TRBJ1-1, with D unresolved. V lost 1 base to trimming and J lost 1 base, with 5 bases between them. Germline V gene sequence: CDR1 SGDLS, CDR2 YYNGEE. There are 13 residues in the CDR3. The CDR3 region is CASSVSGNTEAFF. Here the CDR3 DNA reads TGTGCCAGCAGCGTATCCGGGAACACTGAAGCTTTCTTT.

The chain links TRBV6-6 to TRBJ1-1; 8 bases align to TRBD1. Germline-derived CDR1 and CDR2 are MNHNY and SVGAGI (reference sequence). CDR3 size: 15 residues. Unmatched junction bases numbered 9, after V lost 6 bases and J lost 3 bases. CDR3 sequence reads: CASSHRQGSDTEAFF. The DNA of the CDR3 is TGTGCCAGCAGCCACAGACAGGGGTCGGACACTGAAGCTTTCTTT.

V and J are TRBV7-2 and TRBJ2-1; no clear D. Per germline, CDR1 SGHTA and CDR2 FQGNSA. This CDR3 region has 14 residues. The V and J ends lost 0 bases and 6 bases respectively, with 9 bases between them. CDR3 loop: CASSLAQITNEQFF. As DNA, the CDR3 is TGTGCCAGCAGCTTAGCGCAAATAACCAATGAGCAGTTCTTC. The full variable domain, with the rest looked up from reference TRBV7-2 and TRBJ2-1, is GAGVSQSPSNKVTEKGKDVELRCDPISGHTALYWYRQSLGQGLEFLIYFQGNSAPDKSGLPSDRFSAERTGGSVSTLTIQRTQQEDSAVYLCASSLAQITNEQFFGPGTRLTVL.

This sequence joins TRBV12-5 and TRBJ1-2; D gene unclear. This CDR3 spans 14 amino acids. CDR1 and CDR2 (germline): LGHNT, FRNRAP. V dropped 2 bases and J dropped 4 bases, with 11 bases sitting between them. The CDR3 spells CASGLSGASYGYTF. The CDR3 region has the DNA TGTGCTAGTGGTTTGTCAGGAGCCTCCTATGGCTACACCTTC.

This rearrangement joins TRBV13 to TRBJ1-2; no clear D. CDR1 PRHDT and CDR2 FYEKMQ come from the germline V gene (reference sequence). With 3 bases removed from V and 3 bases from J, the gap between germline ends came to 8 bases. The CDR3 contains 13 residues. In DNA form, the CDR3 reads TGTGCCAGCAGCTTCGGCGGGGACTATGGCTACACCTTC. Protein product: CASSFGGDYGYTF. Together with reference TRBV13 and TRBJ1-2, the CDR3 gives the full variable domain: AAGVIQSPRHLIKEKRETATLKCYPIPRHDTVYWYQQGPGQDPQFLISFYEKMQSDKGSIPDRFSAQQFSDYHSELNMSSLELGDSALYFCASSFGGDYGYTFGSGTRLTVV.

The CDR3 region has the DNA TGTGCCAGCAGACAGGAACTAGCGGGGGCCCTCAATGAGCAGTTCTTC. As protein: CASRQELAGALNEQFF. This chain links TRBV5-4 with TRBJ2-1; 11 positions match TRBD2. With 5 bases clipped from V and 6 bases from J, the junction kept 10 bases outside the gene matches. Germline V gene lookup returns CDR1 SGHNT and CDR2 YYREEE (reference sequence). The CDR3 has 16 residues.

This clone has more than one count but fewer than ten. The chain combines TRBV6-1 with TRBJ1-1; no clear D gene. There are 16 residues in the CDR3. Per germline, CDR1 MNHNS and CDR2 SASEGT. The V end was cut by 3 bases, the J end by 0 bases, with 14 bases between. CDR3 protein: CASSDASMAMNTEAFF. The CDR3 bases are TGTGCCAGCAGTGATGCTAGTATGGCGATGAACACTGAAGCTTTCTTT.

The chain combines TRBV30 with TRBJ2-2; D unresolved. CDR1 is GTSNPN, CDR2 SVGIG, per germline (reference sequence). Trimming removed 2 bases from V and 4 bases from J, with 11 bases in between. This CDR3 has 14 amino acids. The CDR3 protein is CAWSTSFSTGELFF. The CDR3 nucleotides are TGTGCCTGGAGTACAAGCTTTAGCACCGGGGAGCTGTTTTTT. Full variable domain (missing parts from reference TRBV30 and TRBJ2-2): SQTIHQWPATLVQPVGSPLSLECTVEGTSNPNLYWYRQAAGRGLQLLFYSVGIGQISSEVPQNLSASRPQDRQFILSSKKLLLSDSGFYLCAWSTSFSTGELFFGEGSRLTVL.

The rearrangement joins TRBV29-1 to TRBJ1-2; D may be TRBD1 (6 bases). Germline assignment: CDR1 SQVTM and CDR2 ANQGSEA. Trimming shortened V by 2 bases and J by 1 base, and 23 bases separated the two germline ends. There are 18 residues in the CDR3. In nucleotides, the CDR3 is TGCAGCGTTGAATACTATCCCGAACAGGGAAGGGATAACTATGGCTACACCTTC. It is translated as CSVEYYPEQGRDNYGYTF.

The chain couples TRBV6-4 to TRBJ1-2; D not resolved. CDR3 length: 15 residues. V was cut by 2 bases and J by 6 bases, with 16 bases left in between. Germline V CDR1 and CDR2: MRHNA, SNTAGT. CDR3 in DNA: TGTGCCAGCAGTGACACTTGGACGGGGATCAATGGCTACACCTTC. This encodes CASSDTWTGINGYTF.

V gene TRBV29-1 combines with J gene TRBJ2-4; the match to TRBD2 covers 10 bases. With 7 bases clipped from V and 8 bases from J, the junction kept 5 bases outside the gene matches. The germline V gene encodes CDR1 SQVTM and CDR2 ANQGSEA. The CDR3 extends over 12 amino acids. CDR3 residues: CSAETSGHIQYF. Here the CDR3 DNA reads TGCAGCGCCGAGACTAGCGGGCACATTCAGTACTTC.

The chain is built from TRBV12-3 or TRBV12-4 and TRBJ2-1; D gene ambiguous. The V and J ends lost 3 bases and 2 bases respectively, with 5 bases between them. The CDR3 has 13 residues. The chain's CDR3 is CASSLGTYNEQFF. CDR3 nucleotides: TGTGCCAGCAGTTTGGGCACCTACAATGAGCAGTTCTTC.